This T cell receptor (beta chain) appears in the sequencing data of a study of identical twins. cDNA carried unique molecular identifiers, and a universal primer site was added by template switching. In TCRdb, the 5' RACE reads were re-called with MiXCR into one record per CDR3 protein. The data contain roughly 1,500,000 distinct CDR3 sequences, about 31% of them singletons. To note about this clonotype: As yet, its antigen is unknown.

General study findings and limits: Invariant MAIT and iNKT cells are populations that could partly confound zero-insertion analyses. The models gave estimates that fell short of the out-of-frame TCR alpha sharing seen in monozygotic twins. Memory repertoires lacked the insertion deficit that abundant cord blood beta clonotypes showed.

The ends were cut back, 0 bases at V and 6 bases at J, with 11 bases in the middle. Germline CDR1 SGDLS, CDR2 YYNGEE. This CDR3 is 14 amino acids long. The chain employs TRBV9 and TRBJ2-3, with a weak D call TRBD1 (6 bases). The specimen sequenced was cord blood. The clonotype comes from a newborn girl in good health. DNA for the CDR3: TGTGCCAGCAGCGTAGCCAGGACAGTTGATACGCAGTATTTT. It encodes CASSVARTVDTQYF.